The TCR beta chain under discussion was sequenced for a study of post-analysis software for immune sequencing data. Study observations and caveats: TRBV segments more frequent in patients than in controls numbered several and included TRBV5-6, TRBV5-1 and TRBV20-1. Controls significantly exceeded multiple sclerosis patients in normalized Chao1 diversity. By F measure, samples from a shared preparation batch strongly co-clustered.

This clonotype showed up just once. No antigen is known for it. Included in the TCR beta cDNA libraries were unique molecular identifiers. T cells numbering roughly 0.9 to 11 million gave rise to about 540,000 cDNA molecules. TCRdb processed the PCR reads anew with MiXCR; each CDR3 protein has one entry. The table has around 200,000 distinct CDR3 sequences, 25% to 30% seen once. CDR1 and CDR2 (germline): SQVTM, ANQGSEA. The CDR3 runs 13 residues. This clonotype was obtained from a girl aged 2-17 years with multiple sclerosis. This chain joins TRBV29-1 and TRBJ2-4, with D maybe TRBD2 (7 bases). The J call is in doubt because the DNA end fits TRBJ2-7 better. Sequences were obtained from blood. CDR3 bases: TGCAGCGCCCAGCGGGACACCTCCTACGAGCAGTACTTC. The encoded protein is CSAQRDTSYEQYF.